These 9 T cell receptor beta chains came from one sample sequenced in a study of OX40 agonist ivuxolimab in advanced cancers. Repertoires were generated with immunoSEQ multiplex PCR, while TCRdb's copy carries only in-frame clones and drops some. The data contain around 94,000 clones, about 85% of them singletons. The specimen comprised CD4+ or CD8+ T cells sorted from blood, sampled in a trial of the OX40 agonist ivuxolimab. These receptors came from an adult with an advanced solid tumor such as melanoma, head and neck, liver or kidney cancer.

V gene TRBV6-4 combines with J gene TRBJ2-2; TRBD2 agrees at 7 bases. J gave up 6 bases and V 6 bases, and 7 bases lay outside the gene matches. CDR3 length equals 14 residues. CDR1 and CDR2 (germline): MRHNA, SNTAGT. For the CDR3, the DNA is TGTGCCAGCAGACTAGCGATGGGGGCCGGGGAGCTGTTTTTT. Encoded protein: CASRLAMGAGELFF.

This CDR3 reads CASSPGTGYGYTF. In nucleotides, the CDR3 is TGTGCCAGCAGCCCGGGGACAGGCTATGGCTACACCTTC. The rearrangement uses TRBV7-2 and TRBJ1-2; 8 positions match TRBD1. The germline gives CDR1 SGHTA, CDR2 FQGNSA. The CDR3 totals 13 residues. The trim removed 5 bases at V and 4 bases at J, leaving 3 bases unmatched.

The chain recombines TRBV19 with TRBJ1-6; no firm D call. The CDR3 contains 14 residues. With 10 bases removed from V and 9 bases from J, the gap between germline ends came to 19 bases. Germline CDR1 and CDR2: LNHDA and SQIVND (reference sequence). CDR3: CATAVRRKGSPLHF. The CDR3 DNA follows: TGTGCCACCGCCGTGAGGAGAAAGGGTTCACCCCTCCACTTT. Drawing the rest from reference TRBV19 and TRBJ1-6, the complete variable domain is DGGITQSPKYLFRKEGQNVTLSCEQNLNHDAMYWYRQDPGQGLRLIYYSQIVNDFQKGDIAEGYSVSREKKESFPLTVTSAQKNPTAFYLCATAVRRKGSPLHFGNGTRLTVT.

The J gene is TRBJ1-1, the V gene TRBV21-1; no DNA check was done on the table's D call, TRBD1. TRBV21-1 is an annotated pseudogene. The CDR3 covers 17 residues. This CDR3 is CASSAGQGIPLGTEAFF. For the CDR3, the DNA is TGTGCCAGCAGCGCCGGACAGGGGATCCCCTTGGGCACTGAAGCTTTCTTT.

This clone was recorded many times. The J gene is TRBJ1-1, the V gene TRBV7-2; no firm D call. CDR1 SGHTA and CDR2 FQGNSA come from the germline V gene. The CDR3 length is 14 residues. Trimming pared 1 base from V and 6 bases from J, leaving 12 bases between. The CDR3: CASSLDREDSEAFF. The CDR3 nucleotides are TGTGCCAGCAGCTTAGACCGGGAGGACTCTGAAGCTTTCTTT.

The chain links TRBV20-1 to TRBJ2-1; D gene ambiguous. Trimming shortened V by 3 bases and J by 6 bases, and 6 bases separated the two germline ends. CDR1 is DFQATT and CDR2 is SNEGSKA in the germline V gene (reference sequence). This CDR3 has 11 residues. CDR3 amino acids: CSASSFNEQFF. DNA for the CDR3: TGCAGTGCTAGTAGCTTCAATGAGCAGTTCTTC.

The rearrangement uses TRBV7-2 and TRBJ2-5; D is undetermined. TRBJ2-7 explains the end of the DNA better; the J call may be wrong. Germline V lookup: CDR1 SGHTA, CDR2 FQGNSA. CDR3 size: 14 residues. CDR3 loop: CASSNPDVPYEQYF. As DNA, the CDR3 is TGTGCCAGCAGCAACCCGGACGTTCCCTACGAGCAGTACTTC.

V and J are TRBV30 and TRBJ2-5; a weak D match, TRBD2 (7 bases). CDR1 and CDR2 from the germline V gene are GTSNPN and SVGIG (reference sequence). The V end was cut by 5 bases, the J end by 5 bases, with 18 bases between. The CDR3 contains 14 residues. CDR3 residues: CAWSLQGGMETQYF. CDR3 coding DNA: TGTGCCTGGTCGTTACAGGGAGGGATGGAGACCCAGTACTTC.

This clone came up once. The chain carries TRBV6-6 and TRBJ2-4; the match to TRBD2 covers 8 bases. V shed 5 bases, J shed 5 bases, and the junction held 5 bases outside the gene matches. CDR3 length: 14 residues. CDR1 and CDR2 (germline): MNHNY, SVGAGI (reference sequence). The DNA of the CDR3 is TGTGCCAGCAGTCGAGCGGGAGACGAAAACATTCAGTACTTC. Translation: CASSRAGDENIQYF.